This TCR beta chain originates from a study of TIL therapy for anti-PD-1-resistant metastatic lung cancer. On the study more broadly: By whole-exome sequencing, median non-synonymous tumor mutation burden was approximately 1.4 mutations per megabase.

Sequencing used immunoSEQ v3. Clones were read by immunoSEQ multiplex PCR, and TCRdb kept only the in-frame ones, dropping some. The table has 35,000 or so clones, 70% to 75% seen once. V lost 4 bases to trimming and J lost 7 bases; unmatched junction nucleotides: 7. The CDR3 consists of 12 residues. In germline, CDR1 is SQVTM, CDR2 ANQGSEA. Noted time point: pre-treatment sample, taken before nivolumab and TIL therapy. The rearrangement joins TRBV29-1 to TRBJ2-7, with TRBD1 matching 7 bases. Specimen: blood, collected at baseline. The TCR was taken from a person between 25 and 79 years old with non-small cell lung cancer. The CDR3 coding sequence is TGCAGCGTTGGTCACAGGGGCGGGGAGCAGTACTTC. This sequence encodes CSVGHRGGEQYF.